This T cell receptor (beta chain) was identified during a study of blood T cell repertoires in COVID-19 (dated by TCRdb to 2019 to 2021). For context, the study as a whole: Samples covering the acute and convalescent phases of COVID-19 were provided by collaborators in the United States, Italy and Spain. The material from the prospective study consisted of cDNA or gDNA derived from T cells, B-cell-depleted T cells, or PBMCs. The dataset comprised deeply sampled blood TCRbeta repertoires from subjects exposed to, actively infected with, or recovered from COVID-19. The repertoires were released in a freely available public database intended as a resource for research on the immune response to SARS-CoV-2. Samples were obtained from the ongoing ImmuneRACE study (first 160 participants) and from over a thousand subjects provided by 6 global collaborators. The sample metadata nearly always contained a de-identified subject ID, COVID-19 status, age in years and sex. Where available, HLA class I and class II types were obtained from metadata supplied by the sample provider rather than from assay-based typing. On the study overall, not on this receptor specifically: The amount of clinical and demographic metadata varied by source and participant and was provided uncurated.

Concerning this clone: The antigen it binds to is not known. The record has no base qualities; no much larger clone is one base away.

One collaborating source in Seattle enrolled patients while the patients were actively infected and followed the patients over time throughout the course of disease. The collaborating institutions used their own protocols to collect whole blood in K2EDTA tubes. For TCRbeta analysis, collaborators shipped samples as frozen whole blood, isolated PBMCs, or DNA extracted from either of those sample types. The immunoSEQ Assay, a bias-controlled multiplex PCR, was used to amplify TCRbeta CDR3 regions from genomic DNA. Regarding the original processing steps: The number of nucleated cells in each sample was estimated by amplification of reference gene primers within the assay. To quantify the absolute abundance of each unique TCRbeta CDR3 rearrangement, sequence reads were collapsed and filtered. For each sample, productive Simpson clonality was calculated as the square root of Simpson's diversity index across productive rearrangements. Not all clones reach the TCRdb copy of this immuneACCESS table, which keeps in-frame sequences only. Checked studies attribute under half of the gap to unresolved V genes and leave the rest unexplained. V, J and clone size are taken as reported in that table, and D and trimming were inferred from the DNA itself. In all, the sample holds 250,000 to 350,000 clones, and around nine tenths of those were seen once. The top ten hold 11% of the sample.

From cysteine to phenylalanine, the CDR3 is 15 amino acids long. Only the CDR3 DNA stays, 45 bases, in frame from base 1. Ends trimmed: V by 2 bases, J by 3 bases; bases unmatched to a gene: 5. The CDR1 and CDR2 encoded by the germline V gene are SGHRS and YFSETQ. Sequences were obtained from peripheral blood. The sequence came from a woman under 40 with COVID-19, enrolled during active disease. The chain is encoded by TRBV5-1 joined to TRBJ2-3; TRBD2 aligns with 8 central bases. This receptor has the CDR3 CASSFMASGTDTQYF. The DNA reads TGCGCCAGCAGCTTCATGGCTAGCGGGACAGATACGCAGTATTTT.